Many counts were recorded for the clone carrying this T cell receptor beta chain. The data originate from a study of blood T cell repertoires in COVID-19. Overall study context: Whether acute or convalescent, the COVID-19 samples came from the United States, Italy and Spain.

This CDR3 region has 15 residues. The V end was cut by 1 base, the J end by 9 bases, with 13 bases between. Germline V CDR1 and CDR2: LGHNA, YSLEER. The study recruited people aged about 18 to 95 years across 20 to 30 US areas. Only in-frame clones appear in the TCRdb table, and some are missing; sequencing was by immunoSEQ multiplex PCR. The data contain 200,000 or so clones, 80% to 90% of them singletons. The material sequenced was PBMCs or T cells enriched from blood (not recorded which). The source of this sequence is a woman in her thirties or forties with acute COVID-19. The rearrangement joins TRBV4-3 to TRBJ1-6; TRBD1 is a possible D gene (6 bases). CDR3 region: CASSQGGAGASPLHF. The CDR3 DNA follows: TGCGCCAGCAGCCAAGGAGGGGCGGGGGCTTCACCCCTCCACTTT.